The 15 T cell receptor beta chains below all came from one sample that was sequenced in a study of cytomegalovirus exposure and HLA in healthy donors. TCRdb's table, derived via immunoSEQ multiplex PCR, lists solely in-frame clones and lacks some. The sample holds some 200,000 clones, around nine tenths seen once. The sequencing input was PBMCs. Receptors originate from a woman aged 18-29 years in good health and CMV-seronegative.

The chain uses TRBV2 and TRBJ2-7, with D unresolved. The CDR3 extends over 13 amino acids. The germline V gene has CDR1 SNHLY and CDR2 FYNNEI. The ends were cut back, 3 bases at V and 3 bases at J, with 9 bases in the middle. The DNA of the CDR3 is TGTGCCAGCAGTGAGGTCCCCGGCTACGAGCAGTACTTC. Its protein product is CASSEVPGYEQYF. Based on the CDR3 plus reference TRBV2 and TRBJ2-7, the full variable domain is EPEVTQTPSHQVTQMGQEVILRCVPISNHLYFYWYRQILGQKVEFLVSFYNNEISEKSEIFDDQFSVERPDGSNFTLKIRSTKLEDSAMYFCASSEVPGYEQYFGPGTRLTVT.

CDR3 nucleotides: TGTGCCAGCAGTCGAGAGACTAGCTGGTCTGATACGCAGTATTTT. Amino acid sequence: CASSRETSWSDTQYF. The V and J genes are TRBV28 and TRBJ2-3, with TRBD2 matching over 7 bases. The CDR3 extends over 15 amino acids. Unmatched junction bases numbered 11, after V lost 5 bases and J lost 6 bases. Germline values: CDR1 MDHEN, CDR2 SYDVKM.

This clone was counted a single time. The rearrangement joins TRBV7-3 to TRBJ2-2; TRBD1 agrees at 8 bases. V lost 2 bases and J lost 6; bases outside the gene matches: 5. The CDR3 loop spans 15 amino acids. Germline lookup yields CDR1 SGHTA and CDR2 FQGTGA. The CDR3 is CASSLADRGPGELFF. The CDR3 DNA follows: TGTGCCAGCAGCTTAGCTGACAGGGGCCCCGGGGAGCTGTTTTTT.

The gene calls are TRBV25-1 and TRBJ2-5, with 7 bases identical to TRBD2. The CDR3 runs to 15 residues. J gave up 5 bases and V 8 bases, and 14 bases lay outside the gene matches. The germline CDR1 and CDR2 sequences are MGHDK and SYGVNS. The CDR3: CASGRGGEGGETQYF. The CDR3 DNA reads TGTGCCAGCGGGCGCGGGGGAGAGGGTGGGGAGACCCAGTACTTC.

The chain recombines TRBV6-1 with TRBJ1-2; perhaps TRBD1 as D (6 bases). Trimming took 4 bases from V and 0 from J, leaving 21 bases between them. The CDR3 loop spans 18 amino acids. Germline values: CDR1 MNHNS, CDR2 SASEGT. CDR3 sequence reads: CASSGRGGGAPTNYGYTF. In DNA, the CDR3 is TGTGCCAGCAGTGGCCGCGGTGGGGGGGCGCCGACTAACTATGGCTACACCTTC.

The chain carries TRBV5-1 and TRBJ2-3, with 8 bases matching TRBD2. Germline CDR1 is SGHRS and CDR2 is YFSETQ. J lost 4 bases, V lost 5 bases, and 9 bases had no gene match. The CDR3 sequence is 15 residues long. The CDR3, as DNA: TGCGCCAGCAGTAGCACCGTAGCGGGACCAGATACGCAGTATTTT. Protein product: CASSSTVAGPDTQYF.

This clone was detected only once. The CDR3 coding sequence is TGTGCCAGTAGTGACAGGGGGGCTAATGAAAAACTGTTTTTT. It specifies CASSDRGANEKLFF. This chain joins TRBV19 and TRBJ1-4; TRBD1 matches 9 bases. Germline V gives CDR1 LNHDA, CDR2 SQIVND (reference sequence). CDR3 length equals 14 residues. V shed 5 bases, J shed 3 bases, and the junction held 1 base outside the gene matches. Combining the CDR3 with reference TRBV19 and TRBJ1-4 gives the whole variable domain DGGITQSPKYLFRKEGQNVTLSCEQNLNHDAMYWYRQDPGQGLRLIYYSQIVNDFQKGDIAEGYSVSREKKESFPLTVTSAQKNPTAFYLCASSDRGANEKLFFGSGTQLSVL.

V gene TRBV7-9 combines with J gene TRBJ2-2; 7 nucleotides line up with TRBD1. The CDR3 sequence is 16 residues long. The V gene end was trimmed by 1 base and the J gene end by 7 bases; junction bases not matched to a gene: 9. Germline V gives CDR1 SEHNR, CDR2 FQNEAQ (reference sequence). CDR3 coding DNA: TGTGCCAGCAGCTTAGTAGGGGGCGAGGATGACGGGGAGCTGTTTTTT. Amino acids: CASSLVGGEDDGELFF.

This chain connects TRBV13 to TRBJ2-2, with 10 positions matching TRBD2. CDR3 length: 17 residues. CDR1 is PRHDT and CDR2 is FYEKMQ in the germline V gene (reference sequence). V lost 1 base to trimming and J lost 8 bases; unmatched junction nucleotides: 10. The CDR3 coding sequence is TGTGCCAGCAGCTTAGCGCTCCTAGCGGGAGAGGTTGGGGAGCTGTTTTTT. Translating it yields CASSLALLAGEVGELFF.

V is TRBV18 and J is TRBJ2-7, with D possibly matching TRBD2 (6 bases). CDR1 is KGHSH, CDR2 LQKENI, per germline. The CDR3 contains 13 residues. V was pared by 3 bases and J by 5 bases, with 11 bases between. The CDR3 spells CASSPSGTDEQYF. The CDR3 coding sequence is TGTGCCAGCTCACCCTCCGGGACTGACGAGCAGTACTTC.

The chain joins TRBV2 to TRBJ1-2; no definite D call. This CDR3 comprises 15 residues. Germline values: CDR1 SNHLY, CDR2 FYNNEI. Trimming stripped 3 bases from V and 7 bases from J, with 18 bases between. CDR3 nucleotides: TGTGCCAGCAGTGACGTTGACCGCGGCCTAGGTGGCTACACCTTC. It translates to CASSDVDRGLGGYTF.

The V call is TRBV2, the J call TRBJ2-3, with TRBD1 matching over 8 bases. The CDR3 is 14 amino acids. Trimming removed 7 bases from V and 1 base from J; junction bases left unmatched: 4. Looked up from germline, CDR1 is SNHLY and CDR2 is FYNNEI. The CDR3 spells CASKLGQGTDTQYF. In DNA form, the CDR3 reads TGTGCCAGCAAGCTGGGACAGGGCACAGATACGCAGTATTTT.

The chain has TRBV11-2 and TRBJ2-1, with a weak D call TRBD2 (5 bases). Germline V gene sequence: CDR1 SGHAT, CDR2 FQNNGV. V was pared by 1 base and J by 7 bases, with 11 bases between. CDR3 length: 14 residues. The CDR3 sequence is CASSLVLAPNEQFF. In DNA form, the CDR3 reads TGTGCCAGCAGCTTAGTGCTAGCCCCGAATGAGCAGTTCTTC.

This chain connects TRBV6-5 to TRBJ1-1; D might be TRBD1 (6 bases). This CDR3 contains 14 residues. Germline V gives CDR1 MNHEY, CDR2 SVGAGI. V lost 2 bases, J lost 1 base, and 8 bases lay in between. CDR3 residues: CASSYLTGNTEAFF. For the CDR3, the DNA is TGTGCCAGCAGTTACCTGACAGGGAACACTGAAGCTTTCTTT.

The V gene is TRBV5-1, the J gene TRBJ2-7; no firm D call. V dropped 3 bases and J dropped 1 base, with 8 bases sitting between them. CDR3 length equals 13 residues. Germline V gene data show CDR1 as SGHRS and CDR2 as YFSETQ. The CDR3 sequence: CASSSQDSYEQYF. CDR3 sequence (DNA): TGCGCCAGCAGCTCGCAGGATTCCTACGAGCAGTACTTC.